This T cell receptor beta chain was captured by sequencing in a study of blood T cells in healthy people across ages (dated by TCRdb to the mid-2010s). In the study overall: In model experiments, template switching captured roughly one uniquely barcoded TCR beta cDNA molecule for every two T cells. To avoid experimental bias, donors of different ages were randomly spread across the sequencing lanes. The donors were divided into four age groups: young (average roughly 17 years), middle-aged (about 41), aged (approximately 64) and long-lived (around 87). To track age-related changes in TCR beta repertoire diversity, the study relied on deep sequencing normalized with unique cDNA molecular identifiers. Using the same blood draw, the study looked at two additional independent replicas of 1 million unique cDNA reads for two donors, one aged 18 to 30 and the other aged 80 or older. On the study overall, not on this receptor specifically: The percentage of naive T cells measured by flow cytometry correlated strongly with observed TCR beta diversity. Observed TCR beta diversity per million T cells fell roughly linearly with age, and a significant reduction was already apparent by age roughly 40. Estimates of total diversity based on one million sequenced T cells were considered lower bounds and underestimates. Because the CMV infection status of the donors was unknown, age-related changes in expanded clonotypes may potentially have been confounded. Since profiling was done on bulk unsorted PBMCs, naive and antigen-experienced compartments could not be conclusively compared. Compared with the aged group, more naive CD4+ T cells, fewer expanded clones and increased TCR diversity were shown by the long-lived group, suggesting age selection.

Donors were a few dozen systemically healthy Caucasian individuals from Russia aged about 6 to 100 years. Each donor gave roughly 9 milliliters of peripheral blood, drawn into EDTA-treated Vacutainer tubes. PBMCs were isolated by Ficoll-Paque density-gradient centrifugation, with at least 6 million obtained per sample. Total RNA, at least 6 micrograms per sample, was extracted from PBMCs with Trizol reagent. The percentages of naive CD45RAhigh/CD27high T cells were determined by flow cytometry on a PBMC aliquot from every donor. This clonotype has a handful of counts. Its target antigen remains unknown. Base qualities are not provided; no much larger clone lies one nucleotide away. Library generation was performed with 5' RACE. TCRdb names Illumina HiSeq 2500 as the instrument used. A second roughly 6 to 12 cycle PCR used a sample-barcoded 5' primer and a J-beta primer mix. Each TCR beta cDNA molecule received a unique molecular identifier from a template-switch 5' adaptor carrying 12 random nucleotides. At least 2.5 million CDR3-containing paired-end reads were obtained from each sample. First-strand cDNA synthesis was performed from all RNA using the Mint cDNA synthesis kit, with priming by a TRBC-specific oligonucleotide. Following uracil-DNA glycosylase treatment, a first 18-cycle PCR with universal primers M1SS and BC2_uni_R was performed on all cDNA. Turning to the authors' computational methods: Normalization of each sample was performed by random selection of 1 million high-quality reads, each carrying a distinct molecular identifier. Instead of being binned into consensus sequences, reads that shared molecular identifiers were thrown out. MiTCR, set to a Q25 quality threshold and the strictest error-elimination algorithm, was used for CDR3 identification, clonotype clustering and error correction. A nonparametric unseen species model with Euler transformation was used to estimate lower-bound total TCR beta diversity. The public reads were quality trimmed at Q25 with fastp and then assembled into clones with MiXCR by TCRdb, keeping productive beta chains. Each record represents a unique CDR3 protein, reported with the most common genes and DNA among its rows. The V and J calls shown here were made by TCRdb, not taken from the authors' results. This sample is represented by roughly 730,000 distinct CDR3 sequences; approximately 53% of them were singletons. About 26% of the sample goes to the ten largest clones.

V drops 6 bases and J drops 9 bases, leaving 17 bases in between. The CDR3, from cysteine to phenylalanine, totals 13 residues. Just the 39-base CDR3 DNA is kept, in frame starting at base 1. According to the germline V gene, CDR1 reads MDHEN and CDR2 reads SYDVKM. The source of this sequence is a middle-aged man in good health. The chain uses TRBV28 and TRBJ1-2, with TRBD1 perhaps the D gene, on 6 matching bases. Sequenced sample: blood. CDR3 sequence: CASRQGLQGSYTF. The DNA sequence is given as TGTGCCAGCAGACAGGGCCTACAGGGTAGCTACACCTTC.